Each of the 8 T cell receptor beta chains below was sequenced from the same sample in a study of beta chain features in type 1 diabetes. Isolated RNA was reverse transcribed in full, so expressed TCRB transcripts were sequenced. Sequenced by immunoSEQ multiplex PCR; TCRdb stores in-frame clones only, minus some. The sample has some 150,000 clones, roughly 10% seen once. The sample comprised central memory CD4+ T cells from blood. The receptors were sampled from a middle-aged woman in good health.

The rearrangement links TRBV5-1 to TRBJ1-5; possible D gene TRBD1, 5 bases. CDR1 is SGHRS, CDR2 YFSETQ, per germline. Deletions cut 4 bases from V and 0 bases from J, with 11 bases between. The CDR3 is made up of 15 amino acids. The CDR3 sequence: CASSPGGGSNQPQHF. The CDR3 DNA reads as TGCGCCAGCAGCCCCGGGGGGGGTAGCAATCAGCCCCAGCATTTT. Full variable domain (remainder filled in from reference TRBV5-1 and TRBJ1-5): KAGVTQTPRYLIKTRGQQVTLSCSPISGHRSVSWYQQTPGQGLQFLFEYFSETQRNKGNFPGRFSGRQFSNSRSEMNVSTLELGDSALYLCASSPGGGSNQPQHFGDGTRLSIL.

This chain links TRBV2 with TRBJ2-7, with 7 positions matching TRBD1. CDR1 and CDR2 from the germline V gene are SNHLY and FYNNEI. The CDR3 is 11 residues long. Unmatched junction bases numbered 2, after V lost 8 bases and J lost 4 bases. This CDR3 is CASLTGYEQYF. CDR3 bases: TGTGCCAGCCTGACAGGGTACGAGCAGTACTTC.

This clone showed up just a few times. This rearrangement joins TRBV5-4 to TRBJ2-3; D call uncertain. Trimming took off 0 bases at V and 0 bases at J, with 8 bases between the two ends. The germline gives CDR1 SGHNT, CDR2 YYREEE (reference sequence). The CDR3 has 15 amino acids. CDR3 nucleotide sequence: TGTGCCAGCAGCTTGGATGGCAGGAGCACAGATACGCAGTATTTT. Translating gives CASSLDGRSTDTQYF.

J is TRBJ1-2 and V is TRBV29-1; D is ambiguous. The CDR3 consists of 12 residues. CDR1 SQVTM and CDR2 ANQGSEA come from the germline V gene. With 7 bases removed from V and 2 bases from J, the gap between germline ends came to 11 bases. Here the CDR3 reads CSASGPNYGYTF. Here the CDR3 DNA reads TGCAGCGCTAGTGGTCCGAACTATGGCTACACCTTC.

V usage is TRBV10-1 and J usage is TRBJ2-5; D unresolved. Between the trimmed V and J ends, which lost 3 bases and 5 bases, there was a span of 19 bases. CDR3 size: 16 residues. Germline lookup yields CDR1 WNHNN and CDR2 SYGVQD (reference sequence). CDR3 in DNA: TGCGCCAGCAGTGAAGCCGAGAGGTCGGGTAGGGAGACCCAGTACTTC. Residues: CASSEAERSGRETQYF.

This clone appeared a few times. The rearrangement joins TRBV28 to TRBJ2-2, with 10 bases identical to TRBD1. The CDR3 has 17 amino acids. CDR1 is MDHEN and CDR2 is SYDVKM in the germline V gene. J gave up 6 bases and V 8 bases, and 15 bases lay outside the gene matches. The CDR3 protein is CASVGLGGQGQAGELFF. Here the CDR3 DNA reads TGTGCCAGCGTGGGGCTCGGGGGACAGGGGCAGGCCGGGGAGCTGTTTTTT.

In this sample, this clone turned up a few times. The chain links TRBV10-3 to TRBJ1-1; a weak D match, TRBD1 (5 bases). The ends were cut back, 2 bases at V and 5 bases at J, with 15 bases in the middle. The CDR3 length is 15 residues. The germline V gene has CDR1 ENHRY and CDR2 SYGVKD. The CDR3 sequence is CAISEVGAAGTEAFF. The CDR3 DNA follows: TGTGCCATCAGTGAGGTAGGGGCTGCGGGGACTGAAGCTTTCTTT.

The chain combines TRBV7-9 with TRBJ2-3; the D gene is possibly TRBD2 (6 bases). This CDR3 is built from 15 residues. Per germline, CDR1 SEHNR and CDR2 FQNEAQ (reference sequence). V gave up 5 bases and J gave up 6 bases, with 18 bases separating them. Here the CDR3 DNA reads TGTGCCAGCAGCACGGGCACGGAGGGGTTCGATACGCAGTATTTT. Amino acid sequence: CASSTGTEGFDTQYF.